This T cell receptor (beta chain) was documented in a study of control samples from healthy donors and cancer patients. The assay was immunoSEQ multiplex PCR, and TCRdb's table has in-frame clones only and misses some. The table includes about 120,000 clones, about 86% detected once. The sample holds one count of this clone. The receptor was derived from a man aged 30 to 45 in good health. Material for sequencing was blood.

Here the CDR3 reads CASSLGTGGRSGANVLTF. CDR3 nucleotide sequence: TGCGCCAGCAGCTTGGGGACAGGGGGACGCTCTGGGGCCAACGTCCTGACTTTC. This rearrangement joins TRBV5-1 to TRBJ2-6, with 10 bases identical to TRBD1. Unmatched junction bases numbered 3, after V lost 0 bases and J lost 0 bases. This CDR3 has 18 amino acids. Germline V gene lookup returns CDR1 SGHRS and CDR2 YFSETQ.